A single T cell receptor (beta chain) is shown here with its context. Its antigen is not known. The data stem from a study of shared clonotypes between healthy human individuals. Recent vaccinations or acute infections were absent in the healthy HIV-negative adult donors. Study-wide findings and caveats: With few donors, the genetic and exposure-history diversity represented was limited.

The CDR3 runs to 15 residues. V trimming: 6 bases; J trimming: 2 bases; junction bases outside the gene matches: 7. CDR1 is MRHNA, CDR2 SNTAGT, per germline. Each subset's genomic DNA was shared equally among a number of immunoSEQ plates. This table comes from immunoSEQ multiplex PCR, and its TCRdb copy is limited to in-frame clones, with some not included. This sample has approximately 500,000 clones, with 81% found just once. The sample comprised PBMCs. The TCR was taken from a woman in her 40s in good health. Some clones in this sample may be carry-over from other donors' samples. The chain employs TRBV6-4 and TRBJ2-3, with 8 nucleotides matching TRBD1. CDR3 sequence (DNA): TGTGCCAGCAGACCCGGACAGGGTCACACAGATACGCAGTATTTT. Encoded protein: CASRPGQGHTDTQYF.